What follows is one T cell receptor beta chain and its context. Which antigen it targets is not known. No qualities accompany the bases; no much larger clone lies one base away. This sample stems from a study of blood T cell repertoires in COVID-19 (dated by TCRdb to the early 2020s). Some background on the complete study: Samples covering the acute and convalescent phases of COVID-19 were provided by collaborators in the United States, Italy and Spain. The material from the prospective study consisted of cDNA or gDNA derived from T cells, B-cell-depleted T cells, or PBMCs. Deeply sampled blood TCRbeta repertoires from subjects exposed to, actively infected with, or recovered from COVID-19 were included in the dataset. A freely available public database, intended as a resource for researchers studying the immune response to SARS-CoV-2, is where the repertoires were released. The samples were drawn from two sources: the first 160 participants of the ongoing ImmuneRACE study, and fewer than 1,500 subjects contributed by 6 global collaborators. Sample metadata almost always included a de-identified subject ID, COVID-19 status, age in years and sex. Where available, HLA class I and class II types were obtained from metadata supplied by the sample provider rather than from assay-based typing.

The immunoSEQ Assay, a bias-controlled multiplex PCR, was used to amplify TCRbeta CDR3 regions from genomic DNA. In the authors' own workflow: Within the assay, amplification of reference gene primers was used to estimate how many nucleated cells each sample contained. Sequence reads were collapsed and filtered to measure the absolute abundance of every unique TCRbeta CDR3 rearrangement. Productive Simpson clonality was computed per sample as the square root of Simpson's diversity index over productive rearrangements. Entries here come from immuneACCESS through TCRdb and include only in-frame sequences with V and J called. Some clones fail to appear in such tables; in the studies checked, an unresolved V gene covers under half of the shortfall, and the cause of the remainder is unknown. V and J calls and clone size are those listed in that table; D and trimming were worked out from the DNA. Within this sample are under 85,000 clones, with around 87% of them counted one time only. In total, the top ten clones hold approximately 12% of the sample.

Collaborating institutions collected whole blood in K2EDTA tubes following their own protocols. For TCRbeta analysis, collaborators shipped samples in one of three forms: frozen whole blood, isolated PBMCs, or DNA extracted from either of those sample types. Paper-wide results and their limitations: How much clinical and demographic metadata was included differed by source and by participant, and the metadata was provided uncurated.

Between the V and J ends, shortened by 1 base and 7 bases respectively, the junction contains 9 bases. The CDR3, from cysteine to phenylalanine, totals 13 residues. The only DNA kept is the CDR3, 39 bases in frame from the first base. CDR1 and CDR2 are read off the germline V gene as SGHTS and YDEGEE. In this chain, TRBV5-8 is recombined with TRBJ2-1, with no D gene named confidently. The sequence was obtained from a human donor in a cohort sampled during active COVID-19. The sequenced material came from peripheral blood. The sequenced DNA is TGTGCCAGCAGCTTGCAGGCTGGTAATGAGCAGTTCTTC. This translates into CASSLQAGNEQFF.